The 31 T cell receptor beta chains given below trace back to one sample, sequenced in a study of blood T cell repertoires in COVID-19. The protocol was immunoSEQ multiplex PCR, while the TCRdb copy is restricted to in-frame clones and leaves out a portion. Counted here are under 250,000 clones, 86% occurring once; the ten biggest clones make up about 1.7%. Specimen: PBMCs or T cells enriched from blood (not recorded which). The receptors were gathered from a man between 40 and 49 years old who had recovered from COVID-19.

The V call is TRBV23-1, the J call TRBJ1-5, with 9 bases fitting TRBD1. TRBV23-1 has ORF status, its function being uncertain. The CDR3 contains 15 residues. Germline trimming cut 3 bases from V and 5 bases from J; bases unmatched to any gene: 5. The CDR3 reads CASSHPTGGDQPQHF. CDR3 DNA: TGCGCCAGCAGTCACCCGACAGGGGGAGATCAGCCCCAGCATTTT.

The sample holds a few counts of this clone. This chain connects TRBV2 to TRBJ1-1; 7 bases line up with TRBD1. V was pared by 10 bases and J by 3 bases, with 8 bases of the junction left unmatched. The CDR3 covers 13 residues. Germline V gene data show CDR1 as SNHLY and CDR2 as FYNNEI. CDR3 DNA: TGTGCCACCCGGGACAGTCTGTACACTGAAGCTTTCTTT. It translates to CATRDSLYTEAFF.

For the CDR3, the DNA is TGTGCCAGCAGCCAAGTATTCGGGACAGGAGCCCAAGAGACCCAGTACTTC. This sequence encodes CASSQVFGTGAQETQYF. The chain has TRBV3-1 (or the pseudogene TRBV3-2) and TRBJ2-5; 8 positions match TRBD1. The CDR3 contains 17 residues. Looked up from germline, CDR1 is LGHDT and CDR2 is YNNKEL (reference sequence). The junction had 8 bases not matched to a gene; V was cut back by 1 base and J by 1 base.

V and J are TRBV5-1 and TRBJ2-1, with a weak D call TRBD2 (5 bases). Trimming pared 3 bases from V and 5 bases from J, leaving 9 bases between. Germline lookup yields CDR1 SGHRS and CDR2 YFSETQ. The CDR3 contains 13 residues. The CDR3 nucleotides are TGCGCCAGCAGCTCGGACGGGAACAATGAGCAGTTCTTC. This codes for CASSSDGNNEQFF.

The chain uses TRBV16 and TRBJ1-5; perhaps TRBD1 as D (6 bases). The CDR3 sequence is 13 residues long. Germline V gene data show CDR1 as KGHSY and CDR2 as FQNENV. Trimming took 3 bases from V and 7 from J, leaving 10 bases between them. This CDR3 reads CASSHSQGQPQHF. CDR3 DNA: TGTGCCAGCAGCCATTCGCAGGGGCAGCCCCAGCATTTT.

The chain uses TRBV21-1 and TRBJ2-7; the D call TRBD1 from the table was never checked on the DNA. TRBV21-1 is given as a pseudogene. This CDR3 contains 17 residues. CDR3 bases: TGTGCCAGCACCACAGGGGGGGTGCAGGGGCGCTCCTACGAGCAGTACTTC. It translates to CASTTGGVQGRSYEQYF.

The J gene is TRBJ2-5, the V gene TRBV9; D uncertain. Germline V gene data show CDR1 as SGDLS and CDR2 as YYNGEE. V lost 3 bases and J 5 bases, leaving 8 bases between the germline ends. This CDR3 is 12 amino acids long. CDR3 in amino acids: CASSALGETQYF. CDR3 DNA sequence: TGTGCCAGCAGCGCCCTGGGCGAGACCCAGTACTTC.

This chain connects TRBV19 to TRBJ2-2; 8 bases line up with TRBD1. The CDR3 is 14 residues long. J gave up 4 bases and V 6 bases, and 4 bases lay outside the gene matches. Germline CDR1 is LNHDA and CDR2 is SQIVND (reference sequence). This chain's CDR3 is CASRATGGTGELFF. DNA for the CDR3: TGTGCCAGTAGGGCTACAGGGGGCACCGGGGAGCTGTTTTTT.

CDR3 nucleotides: TGTGCCCTGACTAGCGGGAGTAGCTCCTACAATGAGCAGTTCTTC. It encodes CALTSGSSSYNEQFF. This chain uses TRBV2 with TRBJ2-1, with 12 bases fitting TRBD2. CDR1 is SNHLY, CDR2 FYNNEI, per germline. With V trimmed by 11 bases and J by 0 bases, 5 bases remained unmatched. This CDR3 has 15 residues.

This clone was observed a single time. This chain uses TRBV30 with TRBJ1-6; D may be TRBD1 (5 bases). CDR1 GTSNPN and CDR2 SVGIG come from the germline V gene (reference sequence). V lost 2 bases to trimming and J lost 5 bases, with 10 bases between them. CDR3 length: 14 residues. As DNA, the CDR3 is TGTGCCTGGAGTAAGGGGTCAGATAATTCACCCCTCCACTTT. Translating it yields CAWSKGSDNSPLHF. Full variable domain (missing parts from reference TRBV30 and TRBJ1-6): SQTIHQWPATLVQPVGSPLSLECTVEGTSNPNLYWYRQAAGRGLQLLFYSVGIGQISSEVPQNLSASRPQDRQFILSSKKLLLSDSGFYLCAWSKGSDNSPLHFGNGTRLTVT.

The CDR3 spells CASHPGSGNTIYF. As DNA, the CDR3 is TGTGCCAGTCACCCCGGCTCTGGAAACACCATATATTTT. The chain uses TRBV5-6 and TRBJ1-3; D gene uncertain. The CDR3 totals 13 residues. The germline CDR1 and CDR2 sequences are SGHDT and YYEEEE. Deletions cut 8 bases from V and 0 bases from J, with 9 bases between.

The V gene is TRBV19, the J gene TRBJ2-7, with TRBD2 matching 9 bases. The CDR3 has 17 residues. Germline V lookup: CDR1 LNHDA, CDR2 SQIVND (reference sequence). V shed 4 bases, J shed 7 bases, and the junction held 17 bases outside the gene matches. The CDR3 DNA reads TGTGCCAGTAGTACCCAGCCCGCCGGCGGGGGGGCCCGTGAGCAGTACTTC. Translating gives CASSTQPAGGGAREQYF.

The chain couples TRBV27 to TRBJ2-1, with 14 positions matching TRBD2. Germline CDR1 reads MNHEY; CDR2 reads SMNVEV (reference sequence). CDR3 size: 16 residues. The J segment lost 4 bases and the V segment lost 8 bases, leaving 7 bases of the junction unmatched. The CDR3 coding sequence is TGTGCCAGCGAAAGACTAGCGGGAGGGGTATACAATGAGCAGTTCTTC. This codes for CASERLAGGVYNEQFF.

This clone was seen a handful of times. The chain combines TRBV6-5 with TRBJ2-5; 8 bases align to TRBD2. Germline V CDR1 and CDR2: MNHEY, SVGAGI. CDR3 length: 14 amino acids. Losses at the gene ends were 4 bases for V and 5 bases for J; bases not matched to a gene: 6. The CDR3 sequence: CASSSREGGETQYF. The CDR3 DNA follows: TGTGCCAGCAGTTCCCGGGAGGGAGGGGAGACCCAGTACTTC.

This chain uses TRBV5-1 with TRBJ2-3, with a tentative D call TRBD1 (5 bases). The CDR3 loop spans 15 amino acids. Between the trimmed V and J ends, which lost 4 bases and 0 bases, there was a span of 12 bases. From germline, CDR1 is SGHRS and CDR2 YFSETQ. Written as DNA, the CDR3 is TGCGCCAGCAGCCCGACAGTAACTAGCACAGATACGCAGTATTTT. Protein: CASSPTVTSTDTQYF.

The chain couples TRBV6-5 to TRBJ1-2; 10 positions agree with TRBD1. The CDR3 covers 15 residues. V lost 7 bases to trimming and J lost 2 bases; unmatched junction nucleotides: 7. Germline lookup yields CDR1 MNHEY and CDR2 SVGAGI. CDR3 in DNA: TGTGCCAGCAACCCCAGGACAGGGGGAAACTATGGCTACACCTTC. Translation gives CASNPRTGGNYGYTF.

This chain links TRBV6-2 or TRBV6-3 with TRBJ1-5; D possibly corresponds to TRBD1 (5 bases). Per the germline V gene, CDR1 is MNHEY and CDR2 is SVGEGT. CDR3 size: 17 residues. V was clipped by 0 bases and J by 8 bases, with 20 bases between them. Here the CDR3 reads CASSYSVGRDFTEPQHF. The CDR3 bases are TGTGCCAGCAGTTACTCGGTCGGCAGGGACTTTACGGAGCCCCAGCATTTT.

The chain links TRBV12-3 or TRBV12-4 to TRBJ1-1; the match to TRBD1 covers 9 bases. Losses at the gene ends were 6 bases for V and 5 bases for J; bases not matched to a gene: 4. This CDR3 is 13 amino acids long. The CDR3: CASSSQGATEAFF. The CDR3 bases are TGTGCCAGCAGCTCACAGGGGGCGACTGAAGCTTTCTTT.

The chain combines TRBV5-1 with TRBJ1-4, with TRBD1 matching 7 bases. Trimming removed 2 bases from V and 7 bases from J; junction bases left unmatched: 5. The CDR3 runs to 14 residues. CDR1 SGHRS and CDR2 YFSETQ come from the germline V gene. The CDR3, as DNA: TGCGCCAGCAGCTTTACAGGGGCGGGTGAAAAACTGTTTTTT. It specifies CASSFTGAGEKLFF.

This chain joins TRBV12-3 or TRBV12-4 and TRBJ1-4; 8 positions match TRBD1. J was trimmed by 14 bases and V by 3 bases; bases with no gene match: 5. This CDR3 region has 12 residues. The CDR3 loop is CASSFDWDRLFF. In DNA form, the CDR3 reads TGTGCCAGCAGTTTTGATTGGGACAGGCTGTTTTTT.

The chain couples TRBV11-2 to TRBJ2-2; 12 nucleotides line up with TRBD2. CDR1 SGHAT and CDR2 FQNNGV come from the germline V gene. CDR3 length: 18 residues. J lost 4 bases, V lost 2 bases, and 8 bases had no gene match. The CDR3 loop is CASSLPSGGVAGTGELFF. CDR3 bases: TGTGCCAGCAGCTTACCTAGCGGGGGGGTTGCAGGCACCGGGGAGCTGTTTTTT.

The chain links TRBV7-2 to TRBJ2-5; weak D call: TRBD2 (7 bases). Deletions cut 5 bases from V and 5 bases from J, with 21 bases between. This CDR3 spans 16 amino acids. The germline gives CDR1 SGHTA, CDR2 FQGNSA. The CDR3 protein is CASSATTGGPWETQYF. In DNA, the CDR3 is TGTGCCAGCAGCGCCACCACGGGGGGCCCTTGGGAGACCCAGTACTTC.

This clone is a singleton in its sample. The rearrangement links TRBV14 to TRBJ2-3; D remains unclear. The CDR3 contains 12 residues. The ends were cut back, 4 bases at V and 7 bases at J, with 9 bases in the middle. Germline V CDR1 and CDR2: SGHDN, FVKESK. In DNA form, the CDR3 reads TGTGCCAGCAGCCCTACCTTGAATACGCAGTATTTT. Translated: CASSPTLNTQYF. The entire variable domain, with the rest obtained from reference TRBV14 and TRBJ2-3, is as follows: EAGVTQFPSHSVIEKGQTVTLRCDPISGHDNLYWYRRVMGKEIKFLLHFVKESKQDESGMPNNRFLAERTGGTYSTLKVQPAELEDSGVYFCASSPTLNTQYFGPGTRLTVL.

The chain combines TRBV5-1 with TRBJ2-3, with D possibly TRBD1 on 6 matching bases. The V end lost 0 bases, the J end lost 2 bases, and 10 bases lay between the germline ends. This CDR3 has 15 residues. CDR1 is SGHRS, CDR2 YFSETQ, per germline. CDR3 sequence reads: CASSLDPGDTDTQYF. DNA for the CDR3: TGCGCCAGCAGCTTGGATCCAGGGGACACAGATACGCAGTATTTT.

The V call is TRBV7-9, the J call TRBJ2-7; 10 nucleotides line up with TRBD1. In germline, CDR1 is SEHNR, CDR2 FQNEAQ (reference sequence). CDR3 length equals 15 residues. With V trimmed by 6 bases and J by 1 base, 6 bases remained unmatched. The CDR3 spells CASRRPGQGSYEQYF. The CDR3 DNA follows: TGTGCCAGCAGGAGACCGGGACAGGGGTCCTACGAGCAGTACTTC.

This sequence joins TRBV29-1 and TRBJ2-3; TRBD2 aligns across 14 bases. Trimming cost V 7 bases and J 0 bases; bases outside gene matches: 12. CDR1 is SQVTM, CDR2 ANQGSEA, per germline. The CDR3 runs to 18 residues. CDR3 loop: CSARSGLAGALSTDTQYF. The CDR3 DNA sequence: TGCAGCGCAAGGTCGGGACTAGCGGGGGCCCTTAGCACAGATACGCAGTATTTT.

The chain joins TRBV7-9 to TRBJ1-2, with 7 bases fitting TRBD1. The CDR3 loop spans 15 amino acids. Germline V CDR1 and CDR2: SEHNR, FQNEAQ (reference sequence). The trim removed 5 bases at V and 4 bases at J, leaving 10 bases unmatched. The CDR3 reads CASSPVYRGSYGYTF. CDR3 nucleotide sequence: TGTGCCAGCAGCCCAGTCTACAGGGGTTCCTATGGCTACACCTTC.

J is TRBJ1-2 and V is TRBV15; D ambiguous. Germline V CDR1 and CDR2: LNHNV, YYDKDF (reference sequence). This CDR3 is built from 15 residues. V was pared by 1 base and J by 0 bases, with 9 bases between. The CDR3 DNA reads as TGTGCCACCAGCAGAGCGCCGCCAGCTAACTATGGCTACACCTTC. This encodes CATSRAPPANYGYTF.

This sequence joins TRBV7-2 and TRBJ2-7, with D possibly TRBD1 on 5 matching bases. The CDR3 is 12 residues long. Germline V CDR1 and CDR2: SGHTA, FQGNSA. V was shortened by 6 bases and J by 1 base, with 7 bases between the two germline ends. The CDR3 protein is CTSRGLSYEQYF. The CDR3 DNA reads TGTACCAGCAGGGGGCTTTCCTACGAGCAGTACTTC.

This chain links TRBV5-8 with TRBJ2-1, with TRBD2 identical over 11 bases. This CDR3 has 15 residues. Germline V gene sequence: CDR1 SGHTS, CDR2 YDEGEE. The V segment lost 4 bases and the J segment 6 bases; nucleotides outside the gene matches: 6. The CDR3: CASSRGLAATNEQFF. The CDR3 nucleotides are TGTGCCAGCAGCAGGGGACTAGCGGCGACCAATGAGCAGTTCTTC.

The CDR3 sequence is CSASTASNQPQHF. The CDR3 DNA sequence: TGCAGTGCTAGTACAGCCTCTAATCAGCCCCAGCATTTT. This chain joins TRBV20-1 and TRBJ1-5, with unresolved D. Between the trimmed V and J ends, which lost 3 bases and 4 bases, there was a span of 10 bases. The CDR3 runs to 13 residues. CDR1 is DFQATT, CDR2 SNEGSKA, per germline (reference sequence).